This TCR beta chain appears in the sequencing data of a study of blood T cell repertoires in COVID-19. Study at large: Whether acute or convalescent, the COVID-19 samples came from the United States, Italy and Spain. Sample material is recorded as cDNA or gDNA derived from T cells, B-cell-depleted T cells, or PBMCs.

Per the original methods: By means of reference gene primer amplification, nucleated cell counts were estimated. Assay: immunoSEQ multiplex PCR; the TCRdb copy retains only in-frame clones and omits some. D and trimming were read from the DNA, whereas the V and J calls and clone size are those reported in that table. Of 140,000 or so clones listed, roughly 82% are singletons. Trimming pared 4 bases from V and 4 bases from J, leaving 19 bases between. This CDR3 is 16 amino acids long. CDR1 and CDR2 (germline): MNHEY, SMNVEV (reference sequence). What was sequenced was peripheral blood. The chain recombines TRBV27 with TRBJ1-2; D remains unclear. The TCR was taken from a man aged 60 to 75 with active or convalescent COVID-19. CDR3 amino acids: CASSSLNAGSLYGYTF. Written as DNA, the CDR3 is TGTGCCAGCAGTTCCCTAAACGCAGGTTCCCTCTATGGCTACACCTTC.